This passage covers 5 T cell receptor beta chains from one sample sequenced in a study of blood T cell repertoires in COVID-19. The data were produced by immunoSEQ multiplex PCR, yet TCRdb's version contains in-frame clones alone and is incomplete. In the table there are under 150,000 clones, roughly 81% of which are singletons. Sequencing was carried out using peripheral blood. These receptors came from a man between 35 and 55 years old with acute or convalescent COVID-19.

This clone was observed a handful of times. The chain carries TRBV19 and TRBJ2-1, with TRBD2 matching over 8 bases. The CDR3 is 17 amino acids. Losses at the gene ends were 5 bases for V and 0 bases for J; bases not matched to a gene: 9. Germline CDR1 is LNHDA and CDR2 is SQIVND (reference sequence). This chain's CDR3 is CASSPFGGVSSYNEQFF. The CDR3 DNA is TGTGCCAGTAGTCCCTTCGGGGGGGTAAGCTCCTACAATGAGCAGTTCTTC.

The chain joins TRBV2 to TRBJ1-4; 7 bases agree with TRBD1. V lost 10 bases, J lost 8 bases, and 10 bases stayed unmatched. The germline V gene has CDR1 SNHLY and CDR2 FYNNEI. The CDR3 totals 13 residues. The DNA of the CDR3 is TGTGCCATCACCCCCAGACAGGGCGAAAAACTGTTTTTT. Protein product: CAITPRQGEKLFF.

This rearrangement joins TRBV11-2 to TRBJ2-7; TRBD1 matches 8 bases. V dropped 2 bases and J dropped 4; count of bases not matched to a gene: 7. The CDR3 runs to 15 residues. The germline CDR1 and CDR2 sequences are SGHAT and FQNNGV. This CDR3 is CASSLIGRGRYEQYF. The CDR3 DNA reads as TGTGCCAGCAGCTTAATCGGCAGGGGGCGTTACGAGCAGTACTTC.

The J gene is TRBJ1-6, the V gene TRBV3-1 (or the pseudogene TRBV3-2); TRBD1 might be the D (6 bases). Germline V gene sequence: CDR1 LGHDT, CDR2 YNNKEL (reference sequence). Trimming removed 1 base from V and 8 bases from J, with 18 bases in between. This CDR3 region has 17 residues. The CDR3 DNA reads TGTGCCAGCAGCCAAGGAGGGGGATTGAAGGGACATTCACCCCTCCACTTT. Translated, it gives CASSQGGGLKGHSPLHF.

The chain combines TRBV5-6 with TRBJ2-7, with TRBD2 matching over 9 bases. The CDR3 has 15 amino acids. J was trimmed by 2 bases and V by 0 bases; bases with no gene match: 3. Germline loops: CDR1 SGHDT, CDR2 YYEEEE. Here the CDR3 DNA reads TGTGCCAGCAGCTTGGTCAGCGGGGGGCCCTACGAGCAGTACTTC. Residues: CASSLVSGGPYEQYF.